Reported below is one TCR beta chain. The data belong to a study of PD-1 blockade in classical Hodgkin lymphoma. Time point in this sample: cycle 4 day 1 (C4D1), after less than 7 weeks of nivolumab. Each and every patient relapsed after autologous stem cell transplantation, and patients got differing brentuximab vedotin exposure. Researchers report purifying CD4+ T cells from thawed PBMCs by magnetic negative selection. Looked up from germline, CDR1 is LNHNV and CDR2 is YYDKDF (reference sequence). The V segment lost 0 bases and the J segment 7 bases; nucleotides outside the gene matches: 6. The CDR3 totals 15 residues. The repertoire was sequenced with immunoSEQ multiplex PCR; TCRdb's copy has only in-frame clones and lacks some. The table has fewer than 35,000 clones, 92% seen once.

The sequencing used CD4+ T cells from blood, collected before the fourth cycle of nivolumab. This chain links TRBV15 with TRBJ2-7, with 10 bases aligning to TRBD1. This clonotype originated in a human donor with classical Hodgkin lymphoma. The CDR3, as DNA: TGTGCCACCAGCAGAGATTCTGGGACAGGGGTTGAGCAGTACTTC. It is translated as CATSRDSGTGVEQYF.